This TCR beta chain was sequenced for a study of siplizumab effects on memory and regulatory T cells. TCRdb's copy holds only in-frame clones and misses some; the assay was immunoSEQ multiplex PCR. The sample consists of 85,000 to 130,000 clones, roughly nine tenths of them appearing once. Study-level findings and limits: Confirmation was lacking for the suppressive function of proliferating Tregs derived from siplizumab cultures.

There are 16 residues in the CDR3. CDR1 is LNHNV, CDR2 YYDKDF, per germline (reference sequence). Trimming pared 3 bases from V and 2 bases from J, leaving 15 bases between. This clone was recorded only once. Antigen unknown. The chain combines TRBV15 with TRBJ2-3; D is undetermined. The sequenced material came from Tregs sorted from blood. This receptor was taken from a human donor in good health. The CDR3 sequence: CATSRAVVRNTDTQYF. The CDR3 DNA reads as TGTGCCACCAGCAGGGCTGTCGTCAGAAACACAGATACGCAGTATTTT.